This T cell receptor (beta chain) was observed in a study of post-analysis software for immune sequencing data. Overall study context: Disease courses included relapsing-remitting, secondary progressive and progressive-relapsing multiple sclerosis. Study conclusions and caveats: Multiple sclerosis patients showed significantly lower normalized Chao1 diversity than controls did. Patients showed TRBV5-6, TRBV5-1 and TRBV20-1 among 4 or 5 TRBV segments more frequent than in controls.

CDR1 is MDHEN and CDR2 is SYDVKM in the germline V gene. The CDR3 is made up of 14 amino acids. Unique molecular identifiers were present in the TCR beta cDNA libraries. TCRdb reprocessed the PCR reads with MiXCR, giving one entry per CDR3 protein. The sample lists hundreds of thousands of distinct CDR3 sequences, approximately 30% occurring once. This clonotype was seen only once. No antigen is known for it. The TCR was taken from a girl aged 10 to 17 with multiple sclerosis. Sample: blood. The chain has TRBV28 and TRBJ2-5; D not resolved. The J call may be wrong; the DNA end is better matched by TRBJ2-7. Here the CDR3 DNA reads TGTGCCAGCAGTTTGGTGCAGAAAGACTACGAGCAGTACTTC. Residues: CASSLVQKDYEQYF.